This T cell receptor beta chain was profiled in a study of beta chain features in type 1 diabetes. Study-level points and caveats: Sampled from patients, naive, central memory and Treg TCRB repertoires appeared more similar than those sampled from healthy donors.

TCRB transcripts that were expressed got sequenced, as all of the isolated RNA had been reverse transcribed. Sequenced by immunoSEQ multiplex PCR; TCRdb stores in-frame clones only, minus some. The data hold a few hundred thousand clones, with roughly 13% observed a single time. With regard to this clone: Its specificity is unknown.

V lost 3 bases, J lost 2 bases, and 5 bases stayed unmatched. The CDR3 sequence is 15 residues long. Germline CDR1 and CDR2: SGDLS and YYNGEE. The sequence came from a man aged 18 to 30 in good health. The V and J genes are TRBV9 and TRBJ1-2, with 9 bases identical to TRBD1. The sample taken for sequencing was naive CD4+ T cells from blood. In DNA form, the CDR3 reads TGTGCCAGCAGCGCCTCCGGGACAGGGAACTATGGCTACACCTTC. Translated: CASSASGTGNYGYTF.